This passage covers 23 T cell receptor beta chains from one sample sequenced in a study of response to subunit inactivated influenza vaccine. TCRdb processed the RT-PCR reads anew with MiXCR; each CDR3 protein has one entry. Of about 570,000 distinct CDR3 sequences in the sample, about 11% were seen once. These records were also assigned to another study, of T cells expressing NK-cell markers. That paper adds: As the method of synthesis, 5'RACE template switching with UMIs yielded TCR beta cDNA.

The source material was PBMCs from blood, sampled on the day of vaccination. The receptors stem from a man aged 50-59 years who received an inactivated influenza vaccine.

This chain connects TRBV5-1 to TRBJ2-7; 7 bases are shared with TRBD1. The CDR3 spans 16 residues. Germline V gene sequence: CDR1 SGHRS, CDR2 YFSETQ. J was trimmed by 2 bases and V by 5 bases; bases with no gene match: 13. Written as DNA, the CDR3 is TGCGCCAGCAGTGGACCGTTGGGGGACAGACCCTACGAGCAGTACTTC. This sequence encodes CASSGPLGDRPYEQYF.

This clonotype has at least ten counts. This chain links TRBV6-5 with TRBJ1-5; D gene unclear. The V and J ends lost 4 bases and 5 bases respectively, with 9 bases between them. This CDR3 comprises 13 residues. The germline V gene encodes CDR1 MNHEY and CDR2 SVGAGI. The CDR3 region is CASSLRIDQPQHF. Here the CDR3 DNA reads TGTGCCAGCAGTTTGAGGATTGATCAGCCCCAGCATTTT.

As DNA, the CDR3 is TGTGCCAGCAGTTACTCGGACGGTCGGAACGAGCAGTACTTC. It specifies CASSYSDGRNEQYF. The V gene is TRBV6-5, the J gene TRBJ2-7; D gene uncertain. The V gene lost 0 bases and the J gene lost 5 bases, with 11 bases spanning the gap. There are 14 residues in the CDR3. Per germline, CDR1 MNHEY and CDR2 SVGAGI.

The V call is TRBV5-1, the J call TRBJ1-1; 12 nucleotides match TRBD1. Trimming removed 1 base from V and 5 bases from J; junction bases left unmatched: 6. The germline V gene encodes CDR1 SGHRS and CDR2 YFSETQ. CDR3 length: 16 amino acids. The CDR3 DNA reads TGCGCCAGCAGCTTGTTTGGGACAGGGGGCATTACTGAAGCTTTCTTT. As protein: CASSLFGTGGITEAFF.

J is TRBJ2-6 and V is TRBV28; 9 bases fit TRBD1. From germline, CDR1 is MDHEN and CDR2 SYDVKM. The V segment lost 6 bases and the J segment 0 bases; nucleotides outside the gene matches: 6. This CDR3 has 17 amino acids. The DNA for the CDR3 is TGTGCCAGCAGAAGGGACAGGGATTCCTCTGGGGCCAACGTCCTGACTTTC. Translation gives CASRRDRDSSGANVLTF.

This clonotype was counted at least ten times. The chain joins TRBV6-6 to TRBJ2-7; D call uncertain. Germline CDR1 reads MNHNY; CDR2 reads SVGAGI (reference sequence). The CDR3 extends over 13 amino acids. V lost 11 bases and J 3 bases, leaving 17 bases between the germline ends. Written as DNA, the CDR3 is TGTGCCGGAATGGGTGTTACCCTCTACGAGCAGTACTTC. Protein: CAGMGVTLYEQYF.

This clonotype was observed many times. This chain joins TRBV4-3 and TRBJ2-4; possible D gene TRBD1, 6 bases. This CDR3 is 14 amino acids long. The germline V gene encodes CDR1 LGHNA and CDR2 YSLEER. The V gene lost 0 bases and the J gene lost 7 bases, with 10 bases spanning the gap. CDR3 residues: CASSQDLGANIQYF. CDR3 DNA sequence: TGCGCCAGCAGCCAAGATCTGGGGGCGAACATTCAGTACTTC.

The rearrangement joins TRBV10-3 to TRBJ1-6, with D hard to call. Per germline, CDR1 ENHRY and CDR2 SYGVKD. V was pared by 0 bases and J by 11 bases, with 5 bases between. CDR3 length: 12 amino acids. CDR3 sequence reads: CAISESGPPLHF. The CDR3 region has the DNA TGTGCCATCAGTGAGTCGGGCCCACCCCTCCACTTT.

The gene calls are TRBV28 and TRBJ2-2, with TRBD2 as a possible D gene (6 bases). Germline loops: CDR1 MDHEN, CDR2 SYDVKM. The V and J ends lost 1 base and 2 bases respectively, with 11 bases between them. The CDR3 spans 16 residues. This CDR3 is CASSLYSGTNTGELFF. The CDR3, as DNA: TGTGCCAGCAGTTTATACTCCGGGACTAACACCGGGGAGCTGTTTTTT.

This clonotype was counted only a few times. The CDR3 DNA reads as TGTGCCAGCAGTTTTTCGCTAGGGACCGGGGAGCTGTTTTTT. It is translated as CASSFSLGTGELFF. V is TRBV28 and J is TRBJ2-2; D is undetermined. CDR3 length equals 14 residues. V lost 3 bases and J lost 5, with 10 bases in between. Germline V gives CDR1 MDHEN, CDR2 SYDVKM.

In its sample, this clonotype was seen a few times. The chain uses TRBV4-2 and TRBJ1-2; unclear D gene. The germline V gene encodes CDR1 LGHNA and CDR2 YNFKEQ. This CDR3 has 13 residues. V lost 4 bases to trimming and J lost 3 bases, with 9 bases between them. The CDR3 sequence is CASSRPMDYGYTF. The CDR3 DNA is TGTGCCAGCAGCCGTCCTATGGACTATGGCTACACCTTC.

This chain connects TRBV6-5 to TRBJ2-6; D is possibly TRBD1 (6 bases). Germline assignment: CDR1 MNHEY and CDR2 SVGAGI. The CDR3 runs 16 residues. V was pared by 0 bases and J by 4 bases, with 10 bases between. The CDR3 spells CASSYSGDTGANVLTF. CDR3 in DNA: TGTGCCAGCAGTTACTCGGGGGACACGGGGGCCAACGTCCTGACTTTC.

V gene TRBV11-2 combines with J gene TRBJ2-1; D perhaps matches TRBD1 (6 bases). In germline, CDR1 is SGHAT, CDR2 FQNNGV. Trimming cost V 5 bases and J 7 bases, with 24 bases left between them. This CDR3 has 17 amino acids. DNA of the CDR3: TGTGCCAGCAGCGGGGGCGCCGGGGCCCGAGAATTTAATGAGCAGTTCTTC. This sequence encodes CASSGGAGAREFNEQFF.

This clonotype was observed a few times. The chain combines TRBV19 with TRBJ1-1; the D gene is possibly TRBD1 (6 bases). V was trimmed by 10 bases and J by 3 bases, leaving 15 bases between them. The CDR3 is made up of 13 amino acids. CDR1 is LNHDA, CDR2 SQIVND, per germline (reference sequence). CDR3 in amino acids: CATIGQKHTEAFF. In nucleotides, the CDR3 is TGTGCCACTATAGGACAGAAACACACTGAAGCTTTCTTT.

This clonotype was observed a single time. V usage is TRBV11-1 and J usage is TRBJ2-2; D is perhaps TRBD1 (5 bases). V lost 3 bases to trimming and J lost 2 bases, with 28 bases between them. This CDR3 is built from 21 residues. Germline-derived CDR1 and CDR2 are SGHAT and FQDESV (reference sequence). The CDR3 loop is CASSFPVGRRVFRENTGELFF. CDR3 sequence (DNA): TGTGCCAGCAGCTTCCCAGTGGGGCGCAGAGTTTTCAGGGAAAACACCGGGGAGCTGTTTTTT.

The chain joins TRBV6-1 to TRBJ2-7, with TRBD2 matching over 10 bases. CDR3 length: 14 residues. Germline-derived CDR1 and CDR2 are MNHNS and SASEGT. The ends lost 5 bases at V and 2 bases at J; junction bases unmatched: 3. CDR3 in DNA: TGTGCCAGCAGTAGCGGGGGGGCTCCCTACGAGCAGTACTTC. Translated: CASSSGGAPYEQYF.

This clonotype was seen more than once but under ten times. This rearrangement joins TRBV29-1 to TRBJ1-1; maybe TRBD1 (6 bases). Trimming removed 7 bases from V and 5 bases from J, with 11 bases in between. The length of the CDR3 is 11 residues. CDR1 and CDR2 from the germline V gene are SQVTM and ANQGSEA. The CDR3 DNA reads TGCAGCGGGCAAGGGGGAACTGAAGCTTTCTTT. The encoded protein is CSGQGGTEAFF.

To note about this clonotype: A much larger clone lies a single base off, so this may be a read error. The CDR3 does not close with the conserved phenylalanine or tryptophan, likely indicating a read error. The chain employs TRBV12-3 or TRBV12-4 and TRBJ2-5; 8 positions match TRBD1. There are 14 residues in the CDR3. Unmatched junction bases numbered 4, after V lost 6 bases and J lost 1 base. CDR3 amino acids: CASSNTGGQETQYL. In DNA, the CDR3 is TGTGCCAGCAGCAACACAGGGGGCCAAGAGACCCAGTACCTC.

The chain combines TRBV29-1 with TRBJ1-4, with 9 bases that match TRBD1. The germline V gene encodes CDR1 SQVTM and CDR2 ANQGSEA. Trimming removed 4 bases from V and 11 bases from J; junction bases left unmatched: 17. The length of the CDR3 is 16 residues. The CDR3: CSVVTGSGQGSRKLFF. The CDR3 DNA sequence: TGCAGCGTTGTAACGGGATCGGGACAGGGATCTAGGAAACTGTTTTTT.

The rearrangement links TRBV7-8 to TRBJ2-1, with 7 bases aligning to TRBD1. The CDR3 loop spans 15 amino acids. Germline values: CDR1 SGHVS, CDR2 FQNEAQ. The V segment lost 6 bases and the J segment 3 bases; nucleotides outside the gene matches: 8. The CDR3 region has the DNA TGTGCCAGCAGACCCGAGGGGGCGTTCTACAATGAGCAGTTCTTC. Translating it yields CASRPEGAFYNEQFF.

This rearrangement joins TRBV20-1 to TRBJ1-5; 7 bases map to TRBD1. The germline V gene encodes CDR1 DFQATT and CDR2 SNEGSKA (reference sequence). The CDR3 sequence is 15 residues long. V lost 4 bases to trimming and J lost 2 bases; unmatched junction nucleotides: 8. In DNA, the CDR3 is TGCAGTGCTACGCTCGAGGGGGCTGGCAATCAGCCCCAGCATTTT. It is translated as CSATLEGAGNQPQHF.

This clonotype was counted many times. The rearrangement joins TRBV7-2 to TRBJ2-7, with D tentatively TRBD2 (5 bases). CDR3 length: 15 amino acids. The germline V and J ends were trimmed by 2 bases and 2 bases, with 13 bases remaining between them. Germline CDR1 reads SGHTA; CDR2 reads FQGNSA. CDR3 protein: CASSLQSYGTYEQYF. The CDR3 bases are TGTGCCAGCAGCTTACAAAGTTACGGGACCTACGAGCAGTACTTC.

This clonotype was observed a handful of times. V and J are TRBV12-3 or TRBV12-4 and TRBJ2-3, with unresolved D. Trimming pared 6 bases from V and 4 bases from J, leaving 8 bases between. This CDR3 has 12 amino acids. CDR3 loop: CASSPISDTQYF. The CDR3 nucleotides are TGTGCCAGCAGCCCTATCTCAGATACGCAGTATTTT.